The 16 T cell receptor beta chains listed next were all sequenced from one sample in a study of cytomegalovirus exposure and HLA in healthy donors. Produced via immunoSEQ multiplex PCR; TCRdb's table is partial and in-frame only. The data hold about 170,000 clones, with approximately 89% observed a single time. Sample: PBMCs. These receptors all stem from a man younger than 35 in good health and CMV-seropositive.

The gene calls are TRBV6-4 and TRBJ2-5; 7 bases are shared with TRBD2. Looked up from germline, CDR1 is MRHNA and CDR2 is SNTAGT. The trim removed 0 bases at V and 2 bases at J, leaving 6 bases unmatched. The CDR3 contains 16 residues. CDR3 sequence: CASSDSERGGQETQYF. In DNA, the CDR3 is TGTGCCAGCAGTGACTCGGAGCGCGGGGGTCAAGAGACCCAGTACTTC.

Only one count was recorded for this clone. The V call is TRBV5-1, the J call TRBJ1-4, with 10 positions matching TRBD1. This CDR3 comprises 17 residues. V was pared by 3 bases and J by 6 bases, with 11 bases of the junction left unmatched. Per germline, CDR1 SGHRS and CDR2 YFSETQ. CDR3 nucleotide sequence: TGCGCCAGCAGCTCCCTGCCGACAGGGGGCGGGGATGAAAAACTGTTTTTT. Translated: CASSSLPTGGGDEKLFF.

This chain connects TRBV2 to TRBJ2-5, with 8 positions matching TRBD1. Per germline, CDR1 SNHLY and CDR2 FYNNEI. The CDR3 length is 14 residues. The V gene end was trimmed by 1 base and the J gene end by 8 bases; junction bases not matched to a gene: 6. The CDR3 region is CASSEGTGKRTQYF. CDR3 in DNA: TGTGCCAGCAGTGAAGGGACAGGGAAGAGAACCCAGTACTTC.

J is TRBJ2-3 and V is TRBV13; a possible D gene is TRBD1 (6 bases). Germline values: CDR1 PRHDT, CDR2 FYEKMQ (reference sequence). The V and J ends lost 3 bases and 2 bases respectively, with 6 bases between them. The CDR3 consists of 13 residues. The CDR3 DNA reads as TGTGCCAGCAGCTTGGGGGCCACAGATACGCAGTATTTT. As protein: CASSLGATDTQYF. The whole variable domain, remainder taken from reference TRBV13 and TRBJ2-3, is AAGVIQSPRHLIKEKRETATLKCYPIPRHDTVYWYQQGPGQDPQFLISFYEKMQSDKGSIPDRFSAQQFSDYHSELNMSSLELGDSALYFCASSLGATDTQYFGPGTRLTVL.

In this sample, this clone turned up a few times. The chain has TRBV28 and TRBJ2-1; 10 positions match TRBD1. CDR1 and CDR2 (germline): MDHEN, SYDVKM. This CDR3 comprises 14 residues. Unmatched junction bases numbered 10, after V lost 8 bases and J lost 9 bases. In DNA, the CDR3 is TGTGCCAGCCACCGGGACAGGGGTATTGGTGAGCAGTTCTTC. It yields the protein CASHRDRGIGEQFF.

The chain joins TRBV6-5 to TRBJ1-4, with 8 bases identical to TRBD1. This CDR3 contains 14 residues. Germline CDR1 MNHEY, CDR2 SVGAGI. The ends lost 7 bases at V and 7 bases at J; junction bases unmatched: 8. CDR3 in DNA: TGTGCCAGCACTCACAGGGGGGAGGGTGAAAAACTGTTTTTT. This encodes CASTHRGEGEKLFF.

The chain joins TRBV7-3 to TRBJ1-2, with 7 bases fitting TRBD1. This CDR3 contains 13 residues. Losses at the gene ends were 5 bases for V and 1 base for J; bases not matched to a gene: 1. Germline V gives CDR1 SGHTA, CDR2 FQGTGA. The CDR3 loop is CASSQGGNYGYTF. CDR3 nucleotide sequence: TGTGCCAGCAGCCAGGGGGGTAACTATGGCTACACCTTC.

The chain carries TRBV28 and TRBJ1-5; 7 nucleotides match TRBD1. This CDR3 comprises 16 residues. Germline CDR1 and CDR2: MDHEN and SYDVKM. The trim removed 7 bases at V and 4 bases at J, leaving 13 bases unmatched. The CDR3: CASTWPGQRGNQPQHF. The CDR3 region has the DNA TGTGCCAGCACCTGGCCGGGACAGAGGGGAAATCAGCCCCAGCATTTT.

This clone was observed a few times. V usage is TRBV29-1 and J usage is TRBJ2-7; 7 bases map to TRBD1. J lost 6 bases, V lost 3 bases, and 8 bases had no gene match. The germline CDR1 and CDR2 sequences are SQVTM and ANQGSEA. The CDR3 sequence is 13 residues long. The CDR3 reads CSVEARGKGEQYF. The DNA for the CDR3 is TGCAGCGTTGAGGCCAGGGGGAAGGGCGAGCAGTACTTC.

The chain has TRBV6-4 and TRBJ2-3, with TRBD1 matching 10 bases. Germline V CDR1 and CDR2: MRHNA, SNTAGT. The J segment lost 6 bases and the V segment lost 6 bases, leaving 12 bases of the junction unmatched. The CDR3 is made up of 16 amino acids. The CDR3 DNA follows: TGTGCCAGCAGCAGAGAGACAGGGGGCGGTTTGGATACGCAGTATTTT. This sequence encodes CASSRETGGGLDTQYF.

V is TRBV7-3 and J is TRBJ1-5; D perhaps matches TRBD1 (6 bases). This CDR3 is built from 13 residues. Trimming cost V 2 bases and J 6 bases, with 8 bases left between them. Germline loops: CDR1 SGHTA, CDR2 FQGTGA. CDR3 nucleotide sequence: TGTGCCAGCAGCTTAGAACAGGGTCAGCCCCAGCATTTT. Its protein product is CASSLEQGQPQHF.

The V call is TRBV7-2, the J call TRBJ2-7; 10 positions agree with TRBD2. The J segment lost 6 bases and the V segment lost 5 bases, leaving 10 bases of the junction unmatched. Germline CDR1 reads SGHTA; CDR2 reads FQGNSA. This CDR3 has 15 amino acids. The CDR3 protein is CASSLHSGRWREQYF. For the CDR3, the DNA is TGTGCCAGCAGCCTTCATAGCGGGAGGTGGCGCGAGCAGTACTTC.

The sample holds a few counts of this clone. This chain connects TRBV7-2 to TRBJ1-2, with D possibly being TRBD1 (6 bases). V shed 3 bases and J shed 5 bases, with 13 bases lying between them. CDR3 length: 14 amino acids. Germline CDR1 SGHTA, CDR2 FQGNSA. The CDR3 here is CASSFGGRWYGYTF. The CDR3 DNA follows: TGTGCCAGCAGCTTCGGGGGGCGATGGTATGGCTACACCTTC.

The chain uses TRBV12-5 and TRBJ1-1, with 7 positions matching TRBD1. J was trimmed by 11 bases and V by 1 base; bases with no gene match: 4. Looked up from germline, CDR1 is LGHNT and CDR2 is FRNRAP. The CDR3 runs to 12 residues. CDR3 nucleotides: TGTGCTAGTGGTTTGGGACAGGGACGGGCTTTCTTT. Amino acid sequence: CASGLGQGRAFF.

The V gene is TRBV10-3, the J gene TRBJ1-1; D not certain. The CDR3 runs to 14 residues. Germline V CDR1 and CDR2: ENHRY, SYGVKD. V shed 0 bases and J shed 1 base, with 6 bases lying between them. The CDR3 nucleotides read TGTGCCATCAGTGAGTCGGCGGGGAACACTGAAGCTTTCTTT. It yields the protein CAISESAGNTEAFF.

The genes are TRBV23-1 and TRBJ1-6; the D gene is possibly TRBD1 (6 bases). TRBV23-1 carries the ORF label, with uncertain function. The CDR3 length is 14 residues. V dropped 7 bases and J dropped 14 bases, with 21 bases sitting between them. CDR3 in DNA: TGCGCCAGCAATCATAGTCCCGGGACATTTTCCCTCCACTTT. This codes for CASNHSPGTFSLHF.